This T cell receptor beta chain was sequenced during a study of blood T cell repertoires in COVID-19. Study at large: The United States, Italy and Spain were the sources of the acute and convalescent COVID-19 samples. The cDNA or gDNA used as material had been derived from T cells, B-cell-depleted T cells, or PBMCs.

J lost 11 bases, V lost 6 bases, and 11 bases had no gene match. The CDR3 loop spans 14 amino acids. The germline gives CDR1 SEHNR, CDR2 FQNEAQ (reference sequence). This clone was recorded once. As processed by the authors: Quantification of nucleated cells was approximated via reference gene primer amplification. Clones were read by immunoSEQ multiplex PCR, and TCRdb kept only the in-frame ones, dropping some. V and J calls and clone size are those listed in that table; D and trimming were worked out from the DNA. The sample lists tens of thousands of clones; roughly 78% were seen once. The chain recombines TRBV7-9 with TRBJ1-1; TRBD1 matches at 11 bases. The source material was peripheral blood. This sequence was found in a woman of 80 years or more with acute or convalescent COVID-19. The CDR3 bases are TGTGCCAGCAGTTCAGTCCCGGGACAGGGGGGTGCTTTCTTT. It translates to CASSSVPGQGGAFF.